Each of the 3 T cell receptor beta chains below was sequenced from the same sample in a study of T cells expressing NK-cell markers (dated by TCRdb to 2020 to 2022). Library creation used 5' RACE. Sequencing relied on an Illumina HiSeq 2000. Reads reprocessed by TCRdb are summarized as one entry per CDR3 protein sequence, and DNA is absent. For this sample, the table gives about 150,000 distinct CDR3 sequences. The top ten clonotypes cover around 21% of the sample. Sample: blood T cells: a sorted CD56 or NKG2C T cell subset, CD4+ or CD8+ T cells, or bulk PBMC T cells (not recorded which). All receptors come from a man aged 18-70 years in good health.

This rearrangement joins TRBV7-9 to TRBJ2-7; lacking DNA, the TRBD2 call made by TCRdb goes unchecked. The CDR3 runs 17 residues. Per the germline V gene, CDR1 is SEHNR and CDR2 is FQNEAQ (reference sequence). CDR3 in amino acids: CASSLGLAGGQPYEQYF.

V is TRBV20-1 and J is TRBJ1-1; with no DNA, the TCRdb D assignment of TRBD1 cannot be verified. The CDR3 loop spans 14 amino acids. Looked up from germline, CDR1 is DFQATT and CDR2 is SNEGSKA (reference sequence). CDR3 sequence reads: CSASRGMGNTEAFF.

This chain uses TRBV13 with TRBJ2-5; the D gene TCRdb calls, TRBD1, cannot be checked with no DNA. From germline, CDR1 is PRHDT and CDR2 FYEKMQ (reference sequence). The CDR3 runs 15 residues. This CDR3 is CASSLGTGIRETQYF.